These 13 T cell receptor beta chains came from one sample sequenced in a study of T cell responses to AZD1222 COVID-19 vaccine. The repertoire was sequenced with immunoSEQ multiplex PCR; TCRdb's copy has only in-frame clones and lacks some. The table has roughly 55,000 clones, roughly nine tenths seen once. The input for sequencing was peripheral blood, taken on day 0 of AZD1222 vaccination. The receptors stem from an adult in good health.

This clone was detected only once. J is TRBJ2-7 and V is TRBV11-2, with TRBD1 as a possible D gene (6 bases). Deletions cut 5 bases from V and 10 bases from J, with 18 bases between. The CDR3 totals 13 residues. Germline V lookup: CDR1 SGHAT, CDR2 FQNNGV. CDR3 in DNA: TGTGCCAGCAGCCTAACCCGGCATGGGGGCCAGTACTTC. Protein sequence: CASSLTRHGGQYF. Combining the CDR3 with reference TRBV11-2 and TRBJ2-7 gives the whole variable domain EAGVAQSPRYKIIEKRQSVAFWCNPISGHATLYWYQQILGQGPKLLIQFQNNGVVDDSQLPKDRFSAERLKGVDSTLKIQPAKLEDSAVYLCASSLTRHGGQYFGPGTRLTVT.

The chain employs TRBV4-1 and TRBJ2-6; 7 bases line up with TRBD1. CDR1 and CDR2 (germline): MGHRA, YSYEKL. V shed 3 bases, J shed 0 bases, and the junction held 8 bases outside the gene matches. The CDR3 length is 18 residues. The chain's CDR3 is CASSHTGTANSGANVLTF. CDR3 DNA: TGCGCCAGCAGCCACACCGGGACAGCCAACTCTGGGGCCAACGTCCTGACTTTC.

The V call is TRBV5-4, the J call TRBJ2-7; 10 bases fit TRBD1. Germline values: CDR1 SGHNT, CDR2 YYREEE (reference sequence). The V gene end was trimmed by 0 bases and the J gene end by 3 bases; junction bases not matched to a gene: 9. The length of the CDR3 is 17 residues. The DNA of the CDR3 is TGTGCCAGCAGCTTGGCGGACAGGGGGAGATTGGGCTACGAGCAGTACTTC. Translating it yields CASSLADRGRLGYEQYF.

The rearrangement uses TRBV30 and TRBJ2-1; D is tentatively TRBD1 or TRBD2 (6 bases each). The length of the CDR3 is 15 residues. Germline CDR1 is GTSNPN and CDR2 is SVGIG (reference sequence). Trimming pared 2 bases from V and 4 bases from J, leaving 15 bases between. For the CDR3, the DNA is TGTGCCTGGAGTAAATGGGGGGCCCGATACAATGAGCAGTTCTTC. It translates to CAWSKWGARYNEQFF. Complete variable domain (other parts from reference TRBV30 and TRBJ2-1): SQTIHQWPATLVQPVGSPLSLECTVEGTSNPNLYWYRQAAGRGLQLLFYSVGIGQISSEVPQNLSASRPQDRQFILSSKKLLLSDSGFYLCAWSKWGARYNEQFFGPGTRLTVL.

This chain connects TRBV2 to TRBJ1-2; the D gene is possibly TRBD1 (6 bases). CDR1 is SNHLY and CDR2 is FYNNEI in the germline V gene. Trimming stripped 6 bases from V and 2 bases from J, with 16 bases between. The CDR3 extends over 15 amino acids. The CDR3: CASRGAGEGNYGYTF. CDR3 nucleotides: TGTGCCAGCAGGGGAGCAGGGGAAGGAAACTATGGCTACACCTTC.

V usage is TRBV19 and J usage is TRBJ2-1; D is uncertain. The ends were cut back, 3 bases at V and 0 bases at J, with 9 bases in the middle. The CDR3 covers 15 residues. Germline V gene data show CDR1 as LNHDA and CDR2 as SQIVND (reference sequence). The chain's CDR3 is CASSMGGHSYNEQFF. In DNA, the CDR3 is TGTGCCAGTAGTATGGGCGGCCACTCCTACAATGAGCAGTTCTTC.

This chain links TRBV5-4 with TRBJ1-1; no reliable D call. Germline V gene data show CDR1 as SGHNT and CDR2 as YYREEE (reference sequence). CDR3 length: 15 amino acids. V gave up 0 bases and J gave up 3 bases, with 12 bases separating them. In DNA, the CDR3 is TGTGCCAGCAGCTTGGCCTCGTTCCCGCACACTGAAGCTTTCTTT. It is translated as CASSLASFPHTEAFF.

CDR3 region: CASSLAGANYGYTF. DNA for the CDR3: TGTGCCAGCAGCTTAGCAGGGGCGAACTATGGCTACACCTTC. The chain recombines TRBV11-2 with TRBJ1-2, with D tentatively TRBD1 (6 bases). The V end was cut by 1 base, the J end by 2 bases, with 8 bases between. CDR3 length equals 14 residues. Germline V gives CDR1 SGHAT, CDR2 FQNNGV.

This chain joins TRBV19 and TRBJ2-7; D might be TRBD2 (5 bases). The length of the CDR3 is 15 residues. Between the trimmed V and J ends, which lost 3 bases and 3 bases, there was a span of 15 bases. Germline CDR1 and CDR2: LNHDA and SQIVND (reference sequence). CDR3 amino acids: CASSISTFRGYEQYF. The CDR3 DNA reads as TGTGCCAGTAGTATTTCCACTTTCCGGGGCTACGAGCAGTACTTC.

V gene TRBV19 combines with J gene TRBJ1-5; 10 bases align to TRBD1. CDR3 length: 14 residues. In germline, CDR1 is LNHDA, CDR2 SQIVND (reference sequence). V gave up 4 bases and J gave up 11 bases; unmatched junction bases: 8. The DNA for the CDR3 is TGTGCCAGTAGTAAGGGACAGGGGCTAGGGGCCCAGCATTTT. Amino acids: CASSKGQGLGAQHF.

This clone was observed a single time. The genes are TRBV5-6 and TRBJ2-3; 10 bases align to TRBD2. The CDR3 has 16 residues. The J segment lost 2 bases and the V segment lost 4 bases, leaving 7 bases of the junction unmatched. Looked up from germline, CDR1 is SGHDT and CDR2 is YYEEEE. The chain's CDR3 is CASSAGLAPYTDTQYF. The CDR3, as DNA: TGTGCCAGCAGCGCGGGACTAGCGCCTTACACAGATACGCAGTATTTT.

The rearrangement joins TRBV7-2 to TRBJ2-6, with a weak D call TRBD1 (6 bases). The germline V and J ends were trimmed by 3 bases and 0 bases, with 15 bases remaining between them. This CDR3 has 18 residues. Germline values: CDR1 SGHTA, CDR2 FQGNSA. The CDR3: CASSFPGHPSSGANVLTF. In nucleotides, the CDR3 is TGTGCCAGCAGCTTTCCGGGACACCCGAGCTCTGGGGCCAACGTCCTGACTTTC.

The gene calls are TRBV18 and TRBJ2-1, with 7 nucleotides matching TRBD2. CDR1 KGHSH and CDR2 LQKENI come from the germline V gene. This CDR3 is 15 amino acids long. Trimming removed 3 bases from V and 0 bases from J; junction bases left unmatched: 2. CDR3 in amino acids: CASSPREASYNEQFF. CDR3 DNA sequence: TGTGCCAGCTCACCTCGGGAGGCCTCCTACAATGAGCAGTTCTTC.